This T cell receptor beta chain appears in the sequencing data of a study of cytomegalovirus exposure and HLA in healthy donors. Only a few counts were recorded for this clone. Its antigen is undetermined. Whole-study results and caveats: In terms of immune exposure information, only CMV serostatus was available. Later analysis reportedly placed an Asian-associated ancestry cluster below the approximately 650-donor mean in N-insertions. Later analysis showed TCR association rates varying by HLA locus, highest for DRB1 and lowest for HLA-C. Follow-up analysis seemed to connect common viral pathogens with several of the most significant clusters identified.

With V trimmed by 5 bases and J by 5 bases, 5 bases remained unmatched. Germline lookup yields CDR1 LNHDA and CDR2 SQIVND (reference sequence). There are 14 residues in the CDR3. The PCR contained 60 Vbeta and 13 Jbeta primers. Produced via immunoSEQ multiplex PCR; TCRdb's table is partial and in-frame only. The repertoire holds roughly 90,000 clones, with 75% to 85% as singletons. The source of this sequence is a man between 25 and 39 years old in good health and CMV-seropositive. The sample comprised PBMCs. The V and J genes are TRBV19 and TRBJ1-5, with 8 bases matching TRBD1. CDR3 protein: CASSVDRGHQPQHF. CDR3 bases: TGTGCCAGTAGTGTTGACAGGGGTCATCAGCCCCAGCATTTT.